These 7 T cell receptor beta chains originate from one sample sequenced in a study of shared clonotypes between healthy human individuals. The table came from immunoSEQ multiplex PCR; TCRdb's copy has only in-frame clones and leaves some out. The sample lists millions of clones, 90% to 95% occurring once. The sequencing sample was made of naive CD4+ T cells sorted from blood. The subset: CD45RA+ positively selected. The source of these receptors is a man aged 18 to 30 in good health.

The chain is built from TRBV6-6 and TRBJ1-4; D might be TRBD1 (5 bases). This CDR3 spans 13 amino acids. CDR1 MNHNY and CDR2 SVGAGI come from the germline V gene (reference sequence). Between the trimmed V and J ends, which lost 7 bases and 7 bases, there was a span of 13 bases. The CDR3 nucleotides read TGTGCCAGCAACGAGGGGAGTCTTGAAAAACTGTTTTTT. Protein: CASNEGSLEKLFF.

The chain has TRBV7-2 and TRBJ2-4; 15 nucleotides align to TRBD2. J was trimmed by 10 bases and V by 5 bases; bases with no gene match: 3. CDR1 is SGHTA, CDR2 FQGNSA, per germline. CDR3 length: 14 residues. CDR3 nucleotides: TGTGCCAGCAGCCCAGGGACTAGCGGGAGGATTCAGTACTTC. It encodes CASSPGTSGRIQYF.

With regard to this clone: In the same sample, other DNA sequences code for this CDR3. This chain links TRBV5-1 with TRBJ2-3, with 8 positions matching TRBD1. The CDR3 has 15 residues. Germline CDR1 is SGHRS and CDR2 is YFSETQ. The J segment lost 3 bases and the V segment lost 2 bases, leaving 5 bases of the junction unmatched. The DNA for the CDR3 is TGCGCCAGCAGCTTTTCAGGGGGCAGGACAGATACGCAGTATTTT. Encoded protein: CASSFSGGRTDTQYF.

The J gene is TRBJ2-7, the V gene TRBV6-5, with D possibly being TRBD2 (6 bases). CDR1 is MNHEY, CDR2 SVGAGI, per germline. V lost 0 bases to trimming and J lost 7 bases, with 13 bases between them. The CDR3 totals 14 residues. The CDR3 DNA sequence: TGTGCCAGCAGTTACTCGGGGGGATCCCGAGAGCAGTACTTC. Its protein is CASSYSGGSREQYF.

On this clone: An end of the junction does not agree with germline; a read error may underlie this. V gene TRBV5-4 combines with J gene TRBJ2-7; D tentatively reads TRBD1 or TRBD2 (6 bases each). The germline V gene has CDR1 SGHNT and CDR2 YYREEE (reference sequence). The length of the CDR3 is 15 residues. CDR3 in amino acids: CASTLGGQYSYEQYF. The CDR3 DNA reads TGTGCCAGCACCTTGGGAGGACAGTACTCCTACGAGCAGTACTTC. The full variable domain, its missing parts supplied by reference TRBV5-4 and TRBJ2-7, is ETGVTQSPTHLIKTRGQQVTLRCSSQSGHNTVSWYQQALGQGPQFIFQYYREEENGRGNFPPRFSGLQFPNYSSELNVNALELDDSALYLCASTLGGQYSYEQYFGPGTRLTVT.

The J gene is TRBJ2-7, the V gene TRBV7-8; 8 bases match TRBD2. The ends lost 6 bases at V and 7 bases at J; junction bases unmatched: 8. This CDR3 is 13 amino acids long. Germline assignment: CDR1 SGHVS and CDR2 FQNEAQ. The DNA for the CDR3 is TGTGCCAGCAGGGAGAGGATAGCGGGGGAGCAGTACTTC. It translates to CASRERIAGEQYF.

The chain joins TRBV6-6 to TRBJ2-1; D uncertain. CDR1 MNHNY and CDR2 SVGAGI come from the germline V gene (reference sequence). Trimming took 7 bases from V and 5 from J, leaving 9 bases between them. The CDR3 runs 12 residues. CDR3 nucleotide sequence: TGTGCCAGCATTAACAGAAACAATGAGCAGTTCTTC. Translated, it gives CASINRNNEQFF.